This T cell receptor beta chain was observed in a study of T cell responses to AZD1222 COVID-19 vaccine. On the study more broadly: Investigators merged groups given second doses at roughly 4 or roughly 12 weeks.

Germline V CDR1 and CDR2: MNHEY, SVGAGI. The length of the CDR3 is 14 residues. Trimming shortened V by 6 bases and J by 5 bases, and 16 bases separated the two germline ends. In its sample, this clone was seen once. Its antigen is currently unknown. Study findings and constraints: At 160-218 and 743-854, vaccine-associated CD4 TCRs were dominant, and they spanned spike. Unmutated variant regions are reportedly targeted by nearly half of spike-specific TCRs. Most donors were white British and more were female, and clonal diversity was possibly underestimated.

Profiled with immunoSEQ multiplex PCR; TCRdb holds only in-frame clones, not every one. The sample lists roughly 60,000 clones; around nine tenths were seen once. V usage is TRBV6-5 and J usage is TRBJ1-1; perhaps TRBD1 as D (6 bases). The receptor was derived from an adult in good health. Sequenced material: peripheral blood, taken on day 0 of AZD1222 vaccination. In DNA, the CDR3 is TGTGCCAGCAGCCCCACAGGGATTAGGACTGAAGCTTTCTTT. Protein sequence: CASSPTGIRTEAFF.